This TCR beta chain was sequenced during a study of PD-L1 blockade in urothelial cancer. This clone was recorded a few times. The sample's time point: pretreatment peripheral blood. The protocol was immunoSEQ multiplex PCR, while the TCRdb copy is restricted to in-frame clones and leaves out a portion. The data show roughly 53,000 clones, around 88% seen once. Germline V gene data show CDR1 as MNHEY and CDR2 as SMNVEV (reference sequence). The CDR3 covers 16 residues. The trim removed 0 bases at V and 7 bases at J, leaving 8 bases unmatched. This TCR was sampled from an older woman with urothelial cancer. This specimen consisted of PBMCs, obtained around atezolizumab (anti-PD-L1) treatment. The chain carries TRBV27 and TRBJ2-1; TRBD1 matches at 8 bases. The CDR3, as DNA: TGTGCCAGCAGTTTATCAAGACAGGGGCTTTGGAATGAGCAGTTCTTC. Its translation: CASSLSRQGLWNEQFF.